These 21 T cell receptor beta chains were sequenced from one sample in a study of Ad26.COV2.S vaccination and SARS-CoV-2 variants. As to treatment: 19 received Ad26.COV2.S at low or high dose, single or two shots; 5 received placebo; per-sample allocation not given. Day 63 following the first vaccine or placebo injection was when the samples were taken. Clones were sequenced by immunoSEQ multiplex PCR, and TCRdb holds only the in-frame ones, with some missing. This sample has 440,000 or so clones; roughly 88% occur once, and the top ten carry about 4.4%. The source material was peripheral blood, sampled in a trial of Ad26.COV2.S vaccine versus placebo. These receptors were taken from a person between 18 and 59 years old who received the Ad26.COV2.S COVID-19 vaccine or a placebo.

In DNA, the CDR3 is TGCGCCAGCAGCCAAGATTTAGTATCGCCAGGGGAGGGCGAGCAGTACTTC. Amino acid sequence: CASSQDLVSPGEGEQYF. The genes are TRBV4-3 and TRBJ2-7, with D maybe TRBD2 (7 bases). Germline values: CDR1 LGHNA, CDR2 YSLEER. The CDR3 consists of 17 residues. V dropped 0 bases and J dropped 6 bases, with 21 bases sitting between them.

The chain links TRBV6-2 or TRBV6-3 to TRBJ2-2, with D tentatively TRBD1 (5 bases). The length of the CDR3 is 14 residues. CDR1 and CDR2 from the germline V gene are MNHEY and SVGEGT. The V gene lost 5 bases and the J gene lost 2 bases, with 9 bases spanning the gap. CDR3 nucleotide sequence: TGTGCCAGCAGTCCCAGGGTTAACACCGGGGAGCTGTTTTTT. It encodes CASSPRVNTGELFF.

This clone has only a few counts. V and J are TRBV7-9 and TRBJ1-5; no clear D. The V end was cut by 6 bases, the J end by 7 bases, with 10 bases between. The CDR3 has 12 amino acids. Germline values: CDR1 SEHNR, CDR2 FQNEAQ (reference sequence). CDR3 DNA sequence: TGTGCCAGCAGTCAAGCGGGACAGCCCCAGCATTTT. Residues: CASSQAGQPQHF.

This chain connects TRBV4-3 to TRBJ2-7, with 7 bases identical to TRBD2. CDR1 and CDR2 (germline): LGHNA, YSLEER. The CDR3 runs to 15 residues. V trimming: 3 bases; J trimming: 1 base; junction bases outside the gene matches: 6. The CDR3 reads CASSHETGGSYEQYF. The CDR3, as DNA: TGCGCCAGCAGCCATGAAACGGGGGGATCCTACGAGCAGTACTTC.

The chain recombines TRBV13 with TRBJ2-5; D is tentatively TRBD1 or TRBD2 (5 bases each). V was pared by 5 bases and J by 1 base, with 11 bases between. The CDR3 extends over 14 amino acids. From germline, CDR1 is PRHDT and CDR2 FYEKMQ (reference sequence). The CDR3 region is CASSATRGQETQYF. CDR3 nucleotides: TGTGCCAGCAGCGCCACTAGGGGCCAAGAGACCCAGTACTTC.

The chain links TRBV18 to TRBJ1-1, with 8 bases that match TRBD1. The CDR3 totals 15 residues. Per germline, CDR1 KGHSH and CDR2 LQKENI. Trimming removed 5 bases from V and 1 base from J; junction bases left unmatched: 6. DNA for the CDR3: TGTGCCAGCTCAACGAATCAGGGGGCGAACACTGAAGCTTTCTTT. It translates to CASSTNQGANTEAFF.

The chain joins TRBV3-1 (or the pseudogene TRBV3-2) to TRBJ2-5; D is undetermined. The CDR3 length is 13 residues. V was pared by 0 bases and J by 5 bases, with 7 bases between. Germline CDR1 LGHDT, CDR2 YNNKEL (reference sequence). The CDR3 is CASSQEIGETQYF. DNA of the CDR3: TGTGCCAGCAGCCAAGAAATAGGGGAGACCCAGTACTTC.

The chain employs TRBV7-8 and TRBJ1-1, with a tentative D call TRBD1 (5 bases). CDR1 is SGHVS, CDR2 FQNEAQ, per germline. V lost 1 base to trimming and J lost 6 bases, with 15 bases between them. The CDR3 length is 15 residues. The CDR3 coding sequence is TGTGCCAGCAGCTTAGGAGTAAGGGGCAAGGCTGAAGCTTTCTTT. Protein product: CASSLGVRGKAEAFF.

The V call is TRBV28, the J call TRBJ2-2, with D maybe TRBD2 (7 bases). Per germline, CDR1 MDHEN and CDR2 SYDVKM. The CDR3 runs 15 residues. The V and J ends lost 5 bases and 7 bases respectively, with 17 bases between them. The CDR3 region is CASSPPQGGVGELFF. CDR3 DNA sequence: TGTGCCAGCAGTCCTCCGCAAGGGGGGGTCGGGGAGCTGTTTTTT.

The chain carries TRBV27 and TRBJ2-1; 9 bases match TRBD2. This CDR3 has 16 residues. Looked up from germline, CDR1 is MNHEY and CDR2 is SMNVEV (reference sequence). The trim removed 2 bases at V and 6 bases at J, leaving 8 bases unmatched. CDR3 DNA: TGTGCCAGCAGTTTAGAAGGTAGCGGGAGAGCCAATGAGCAGTTCTTC. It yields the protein CASSLEGSGRANEQFF.

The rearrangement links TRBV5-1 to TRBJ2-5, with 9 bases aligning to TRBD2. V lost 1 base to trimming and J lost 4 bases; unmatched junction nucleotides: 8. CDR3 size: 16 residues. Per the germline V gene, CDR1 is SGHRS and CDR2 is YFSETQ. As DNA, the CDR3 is TGCGCCAGCAGCTTGTCGTTTCAACTAGCGGGAGAGACCCAGTACTTC. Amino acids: CASSLSFQLAGETQYF.

The CDR3 spells CASSPGTGGNTIYF. The CDR3 DNA follows: TGTGCCAGTAGCCCCGGGACAGGTGGAAACACCATATATTTT. V is TRBV19 and J is TRBJ1-3; 8 bases match TRBD1. The V gene end was trimmed by 6 bases and the J gene end by 3 bases; junction bases not matched to a gene: 4. The germline V gene encodes CDR1 LNHDA and CDR2 SQIVND (reference sequence). The CDR3 is 14 residues long.

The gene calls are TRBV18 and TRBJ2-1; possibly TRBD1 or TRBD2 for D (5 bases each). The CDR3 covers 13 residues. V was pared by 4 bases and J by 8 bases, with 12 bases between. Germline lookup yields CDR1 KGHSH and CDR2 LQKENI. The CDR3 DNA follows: TGTGCCAGCTCACGCGTCCTGGGGGATGAGCAGTTCTTC. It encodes CASSRVLGDEQFF.

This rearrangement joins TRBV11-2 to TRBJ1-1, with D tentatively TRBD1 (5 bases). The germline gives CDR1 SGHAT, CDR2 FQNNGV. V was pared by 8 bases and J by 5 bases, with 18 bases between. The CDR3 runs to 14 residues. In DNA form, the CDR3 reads TGTGCCAGCGGATTATCCCGGGGACTAACTGAAGCTTTCTTT. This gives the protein CASGLSRGLTEAFF.

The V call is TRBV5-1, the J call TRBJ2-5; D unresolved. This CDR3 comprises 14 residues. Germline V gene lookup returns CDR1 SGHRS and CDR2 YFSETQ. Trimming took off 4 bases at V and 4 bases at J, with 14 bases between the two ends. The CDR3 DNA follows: TGCGCCAGCAGCAGGGTATTCGATCGAGAGACCCAGTACTTC. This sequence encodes CASSRVFDRETQYF.

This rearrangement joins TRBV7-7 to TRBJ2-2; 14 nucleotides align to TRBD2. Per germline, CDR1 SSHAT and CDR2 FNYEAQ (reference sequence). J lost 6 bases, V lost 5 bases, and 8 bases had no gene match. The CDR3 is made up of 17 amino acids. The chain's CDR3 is CASSQGLAGAIPGELFF. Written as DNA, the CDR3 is TGTGCCAGCAGCCAGGGACTAGCGGGAGCTATTCCCGGGGAGCTGTTTTTT.

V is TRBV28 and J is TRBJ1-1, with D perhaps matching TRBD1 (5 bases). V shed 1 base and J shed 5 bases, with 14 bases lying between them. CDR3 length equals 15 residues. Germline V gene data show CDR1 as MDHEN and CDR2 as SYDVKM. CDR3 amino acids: CASSLLAGRGTEAFF. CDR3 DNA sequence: TGTGCCAGCAGTTTATTGGCAGGGCGGGGGACTGAAGCTTTCTTT. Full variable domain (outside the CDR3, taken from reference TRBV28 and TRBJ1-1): DVKVTQSSRYLVKRTGEKVFLECVQDMDHENMFWYRQDPGLGLRLIYFSYDVKMKEKGDIPEGYSVSREKKERFSLILESASTNQTSMYLCASSLLAGRGTEAFFGQGTRLTVV.

In DNA, the CDR3 is TGTGCCAGTAGTATTGGTAGCGGGAGCACAGATACGCAGTATTTT. It encodes CASSIGSGSTDTQYF. The gene calls are TRBV19 and TRBJ2-3; 7 positions agree with TRBD2. V was pared by 3 bases and J by 0 bases, with 3 bases of the junction left unmatched. CDR1 is LNHDA and CDR2 is SQIVND in the germline V gene (reference sequence). The CDR3 is 15 residues long.

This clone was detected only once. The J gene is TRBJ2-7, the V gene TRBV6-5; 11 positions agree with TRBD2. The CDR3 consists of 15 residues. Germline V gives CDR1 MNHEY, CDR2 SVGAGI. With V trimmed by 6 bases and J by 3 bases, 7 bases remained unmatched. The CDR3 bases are TGTGCCAGCAGGCATGGGACTAGCGGATACTACGAGCAGTACTTC. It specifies CASRHGTSGYYEQYF.

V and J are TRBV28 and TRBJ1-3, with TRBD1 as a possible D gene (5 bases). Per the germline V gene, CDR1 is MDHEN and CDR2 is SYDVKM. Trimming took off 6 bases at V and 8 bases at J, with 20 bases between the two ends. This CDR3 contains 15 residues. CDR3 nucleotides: TGTGCCAGCAGAAGGTCAGGGACTTTAGGACACACCATATATTTT. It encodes CASRRSGTLGHTIYF.

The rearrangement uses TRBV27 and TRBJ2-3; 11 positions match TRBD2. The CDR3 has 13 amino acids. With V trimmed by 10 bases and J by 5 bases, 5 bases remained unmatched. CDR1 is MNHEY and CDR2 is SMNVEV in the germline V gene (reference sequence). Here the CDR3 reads CATRGLAGDTQYF. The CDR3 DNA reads TGTGCCACCCGCGGACTAGCGGGAGATACGCAGTATTTT.